Listed here are 8 T cell receptor beta chains from one sample, sequenced in a study of Ad26.COV2.S vaccination and SARS-CoV-2 variants. Regarding treatment: roughly 20 received Ad26.COV2.S at low or high dose, single or two shots; roughly five received placebo; per-sample allocation not given. The investigators took samples on day 63 after the first vaccine or placebo injection. Some clones are missing from TCRdb's copy, which holds only in-frame ones; the method was immunoSEQ multiplex PCR. The table has more than 400,000 clones, around 90% seen once. The sequences come from peripheral blood, collected in a trial of Ad26.COV2.S vaccine versus placebo. The receptors were sampled from a person between 18 and 59 years old who received the Ad26.COV2.S COVID-19 vaccine or a placebo.

This rearrangement joins TRBV2 to TRBJ1-4; 8 nucleotides line up with TRBD1. Germline V gives CDR1 SNHLY, CDR2 FYNNEI. V lost 5 bases and J lost 7; bases outside the gene matches: 6. This CDR3 comprises 14 residues. This chain's CDR3 is CASSPLGQGEKLFF. CDR3 sequence (DNA): TGTGCCAGCAGTCCCCTCGGACAGGGTGAAAAACTGTTTTTT.

This clone was seen just once. The chain has TRBV5-6 and TRBJ2-7; 8 bases match TRBD1. V lost 0 bases to trimming and J lost 7 bases; unmatched junction nucleotides: 3. Per germline, CDR1 SGHDT and CDR2 YYEEEE. The CDR3 is 13 amino acids. CDR3 region: CASSLAGTGEQYF. The CDR3 DNA follows: TGTGCCAGCAGCTTGGCCGGGACAGGAGAGCAGTACTTC.

The chain links TRBV7-9 to TRBJ2-7, with 9 bases aligning to TRBD2. CDR3 length equals 16 residues. CDR1 SEHNR and CDR2 FQNEAQ come from the germline V gene (reference sequence). V was pared by 3 bases and J by 0 bases, with 6 bases of the junction left unmatched. Here the CDR3 DNA reads TGTGCCAGCAGCTTTATTACTAGCGGGCCCTCCTACGAGCAGTACTTC. It yields the protein CASSFITSGPSYEQYF.

This clone occurred a few times. This sequence joins TRBV30 and TRBJ2-2, with 8 bases fitting TRBD1. Trimming at V came to 4 bases and at J to 0 bases, leaving 4 bases not matched to a gene. The CDR3 totals 15 residues. The V gene's germline CDR1 is GTSNPN and CDR2 SVGIG (reference sequence). This CDR3 is CAWTRQGTNTGELFF. CDR3 sequence (DNA): TGTGCCTGGACCAGACAGGGGACGAACACCGGGGAGCTGTTTTTT.

The chain employs TRBV9 and TRBJ2-3, with 8 bases aligning to TRBD2. The ends lost 0 bases at V and 3 bases at J; junction bases unmatched: 15. Germline CDR1 is SGDLS and CDR2 is YYNGEE. The CDR3 is 19 residues long. CDR3 amino acids: CASSVGLAWGQRETDTQYF. The CDR3 coding sequence is TGTGCCAGCAGCGTAGGCCTCGCTTGGGGTCAGCGGGAGACAGATACGCAGTATTTT.

The chain is built from TRBV19 and TRBJ2-7; 11 nucleotides agree with TRBD2. In germline, CDR1 is LNHDA, CDR2 SQIVND (reference sequence). The V segment lost 9 bases and the J segment 1 base; nucleotides outside the gene matches: 2. CDR3 length: 13 amino acids. The CDR3, as DNA: TGTGCCAGCGGACTAGCGGGTTCCTACGAGCAGTACTTC. This codes for CASGLAGSYEQYF. Filled out from reference TRBV19 and TRBJ2-7, the complete variable domain reads DGGITQSPKYLFRKEGQNVTLSCEQNLNHDAMYWYRQDPGQGLRLIYYSQIVNDFQKGDIAEGYSVSREKKESFPLTVTSAQKNPTAFYLCASGLAGSYEQYFGPGTRLTVT.

This clone was observed a single time. CDR3 protein: CASSQDRRLAGEETQYF. The CDR3, as DNA: TGTGCCAGCAGCCAAGATCGTCGGCTAGCGGGGGAAGAGACCCAGTACTTC. The chain employs TRBV3-1 (or the pseudogene TRBV3-2) and TRBJ2-5, with 10 nucleotides matching TRBD2. V trimming: 0 bases; J trimming: 3 bases; junction bases outside the gene matches: 7. Germline V gives CDR1 LGHDT, CDR2 YNNKEL (reference sequence). This CDR3 is 17 amino acids long.

This clone was counted only a few times. This rearrangement joins TRBV9 to TRBJ1-6; D might be TRBD1 (6 bases). The CDR3 spans 19 residues. CDR1 and CDR2 (germline): SGDLS, YYNGEE. The germline V and J ends were trimmed by 0 bases and 3 bases, with 19 bases remaining between them. The CDR3 DNA follows: TGTGCCAGCAGCGTAGGGGGACATTCAGGATTAGACTATAATTCACCCCTCCACTTT. Translated: CASSVGGHSGLDYNSPLHF.